One and the same sample provided the 21 T cell receptor beta chains below, sequenced in a study of T cell clonality in common variable immunodeficiency. Repertoires were generated with immunoSEQ multiplex PCR, while TCRdb's copy carries only in-frame clones and drops some. Altogether approximately 34,000 clones were found in the sample, and no singletons occur. The source material was peripheral blood mononuclear cells. The receptors shown here come from a person between 18 and 75 years old in good health.

This clone was found many times. The CDR3 here is CASSSRAGGEETQYF. The sequenced part of the CDR3 DNA is TGTGCCAGCAGCTCCAGAGCAGGGGGCGAAGAGACC. V usage is TRBV7-2 and J usage is TRBJ2-5; 8 nucleotides align to TRBD1. The read gets to within 3 residues of the CDR3 end, and the germline J gene fills in the rest. V trimming: 4 bases; J trimming: 3 bases; junction bases outside the gene matches: 7. CDR1 SGHTA and CDR2 FQGNSA come from the germline V gene. The CDR3 spans 15 residues.

This clone came up many times. The read ends 3 residues shy of where the CDR3 ends; the end is completed using the germline J gene. V is TRBV2 and J is TRBJ1-5; TRBD1 is a possible D gene (5 bases). Germline V lookup: CDR1 SNHLY, CDR2 FYNNEI. CDR3 size: 14 residues. V shed 6 bases and J shed 6 bases, with 15 bases lying between them. The sequenced CDR3 bases are TGTGCCAGCAGGCCTCGGGCCGGGGGTCAGCCC. Translation gives CASRPRAGGQP. In full, the CDR3 reads CASRPRAGGQPQHF.

Only a few counts were recorded for this clone. The DNA ends 3 residues before the CDR3 does, and the rest of the CDR3 is filled in from the germline J gene. V usage is TRBV11-2 and J usage is TRBJ1-3; D is perhaps TRBD1 (5 bases). Trimming stripped 3 bases from V and 8 bases from J, with 14 bases between. CDR1 is SGHAT and CDR2 is FQNNGV in the germline V gene. The CDR3 length is 14 residues. CDR3 bases read: TGTGCCAGCAGCTTTACCCTTGGGGGGGACACC. It specifies CASSFTLGGDT. The full-length CDR3 reads as CASSFTLGGDTIYF. Looking up the rest from reference TRBV11-2 and TRBJ1-3 gives the full variable domain: EAGVAQSPRYKIIEKRQSVAFWCNPISGHATLYWYQQILGQGPKLLIQFQNNGVVDDSQLPKDRFSAERLKGVDSTLKIQPAKLEDSAVYLCASSFTLGGDTIYFGEGSWLTVV.

This clone has at least ten counts. From the germline J gene comes the end of the CDR3, since the read stops 3 residues before it. V is TRBV5-1 and J is TRBJ1-1; 9 bases agree with TRBD1. Trimming removed 3 bases from V and 3 bases from J; junction bases left unmatched: 6. Germline lookup yields CDR1 SGHRS and CDR2 YFSETQ. The CDR3 loop spans 15 amino acids. CDR3: CASSWGTGRDTEAFF. The covered CDR3 bases are TGCGCCAGCAGCTGGGGGACAGGGAGGGACACTGAA. Supplemented by reference TRBV5-1 and TRBJ1-1, the full variable domain reads KAGVTQTPRYLIKTRGQQVTLSCSPISGHRSVSWYQQTPGQGLQFLFEYFSETQRNKGNFPGRFSGRQFSNSRSEMNVSTLELGDSALYLCASSWGTGRDTEAFFGQGTRLTVV.

The table lists this clone with many counts. The read gets to within 3 residues of the CDR3 end, and the germline J gene fills in the rest. The rearrangement joins TRBV4-1 to TRBJ2-1; maybe TRBD2 (6 bases). The CDR3 spans 18 residues. V gave up 0 bases and J gave up 5 bases, with 20 bases separating them. Germline V CDR1 and CDR2: MGHRA, YSYEKL. CDR3 DNA (partial): TGCGCCAGCAGCCAAGATCCCCCCCGTAGCGGAGGAGACAATGAG. Residues: CASSQDPPRSGGDNE. The full-length CDR3 reads as CASSQDPPRSGGDNEQFF.

This clone was recorded many times. The missing CDR3 end, 3 residues past where the read stops, is filled in from the germline J gene. In the same sample, other DNA sequences code for this CDR3. J is TRBJ2-5 and V is TRBV18; 10 nucleotides agree with TRBD2. Germline V gene data show CDR1 as KGHSH and CDR2 as LQKENI. The CDR3 is made up of 17 amino acids. V lost 0 bases, J lost 5 bases, and 9 bases stayed unmatched. The CDR3 reads CASSPPILEAGGETQYF. The part of the CDR3 DNA that was read is TGTGCCAGCTCACCACCCATTCTCGAAGCGGGGGGGGAGACC.

In its sample, this clone was seen many times. This chain's CDR3 is CASSSHRFSNQPQHF. The covered CDR3 bases are TGTGCCAGCAGCTCTCACAGGTTTAGCAATCAGCCC. The chain recombines TRBV7-8 with TRBJ1-5, with D perhaps matching TRBD1 (5 bases). The read is 3 residues too short to cover the CDR3 end, so that end is filled in from the germline J gene. The CDR3 is 15 amino acids. Germline V gene data show CDR1 as SGHVS and CDR2 as FQNEAQ. Trimming took off 4 bases at V and 0 bases at J, with 10 bases between the two ends.

This clone was picked up many times. Relative to the germline gene, one junction end is altered; a read error may explain this. The DNA ends 3 residues before the CDR3 does, and the rest of the CDR3 is filled in from the germline J gene. The V gene is TRBV4-2, the J gene TRBJ2-7; perhaps TRBD1 as D (5 bases). The CDR3 has 14 residues. Germline V CDR1 and CDR2: LGHNA, YNFKEQ. CDR3 DNA, as far as it was read: TGCGCCAGCAGCCAGTCGACAGTGTCCTACGAG. Translating gives CASSQSTVSYE. The full CDR3 reads CASSQSTVSYEQYF.

This clone was seen many times. The read falls 3 residues short of the CDR3 end, and the missing part is taken from the germline J gene. The chain joins TRBV5-4 to TRBJ1-2; D unresolved. The V gene's germline CDR1 is SGHNT and CDR2 YYREEE (reference sequence). The CDR3 sequence is 14 residues long. Trimming cost V 4 bases and J 7 bases, with 17 bases left between them. This CDR3 reads CASSPDAGSGGYTF. The sequenced CDR3 bases are TGTGCCAGCAGCCCCGATGCGGGGTCTGGTGGC.

This clone was counted at least ten times. Read sequence stops 3 residues before the CDR3 end, and the germline J gene provides the missing end. The chain employs TRBV2 and TRBJ2-6; D gene uncertain. The germline V gene encodes CDR1 SNHLY and CDR2 FYNNEI. V lost 6 bases and J 1 base, leaving 10 bases between the germline ends. This CDR3 is 15 amino acids long. CDR3: CASRGQGSGANVLTF. Partial CDR3 DNA: TGTGCCAGCAGGGGCCAAGGATCTGGGGCCAACGTC.

This clone came up many times. With the read ending 3 residues before the CDR3 end, the germline J gene is used to fill in that end. The chain has TRBV20-1 and TRBJ1-2; TRBD1 is a possible D gene (5 bases). Germline V gene lookup returns CDR1 DFQATT and CDR2 SNEGSKA (reference sequence). V shed 6 bases and J shed 3 bases, with 11 bases lying between them. This CDR3 spans 12 amino acids. This chain's CDR3 is CSAHRDYYGYTF. Partial CDR3 DNA: TGCAGTGCCCACCGGGACTACTATGGC.

This clone was picked up many times. The CDR3 end lies 3 residues beyond the end of the read and is filled in from the germline J gene. The rearrangement links TRBV18 to TRBJ1-1; possible D gene TRBD1, 5 bases. This CDR3 comprises 15 residues. The V gene lost 3 bases and the J gene lost 0 bases, with 11 bases spanning the gap. Per the germline V gene, CDR1 is KGHSH and CDR2 is LQKENI. Partial CDR3 DNA: TGTGCCAGCTCACCTGCGGTAGGGGTGAACACTGAA. It codes for CASSPAVGVNTE. The full CDR3 reads CASSPAVGVNTEAFF.

This clone was picked up many times. The CDR3 end lies 3 residues beyond the end of the read and is filled in from the germline J gene. The chain uses TRBV6-1 and TRBJ2-5; 8 positions match TRBD1. The V gene's germline CDR1 is MNHNS and CDR2 SASEGT. Losses at the gene ends were 4 bases for V and 2 bases for J; bases not matched to a gene: 0. This CDR3 comprises 13 residues. This CDR3 is CASSGTGQETQYF. The DNA read from the CDR3 is TGTGCCAGCAGTGGGACAGGGCAAGAGACC.

This clone has a count of ten or more. The read is 3 residues too short to cover the CDR3 end, so that end is filled in from the germline J gene. The rearrangement uses TRBV10-3 and TRBJ1-1; D may be TRBD1 (6 bases). Germline V gene lookup returns CDR1 ENHRY and CDR2 SYGVKD. This CDR3 is 14 amino acids long. Deletions cut 10 bases from V and 0 bases from J, with 15 bases between. The CDR3 here is CATGQTIMNTEAFF. Partial CDR3 DNA: TGTGCCACCGGACAGACAATCATGAACACTGAA.

At least ten counts were recorded for this clone. Incomplete CDR3 DNA: TGTGCCAGCAGGTCTATAGCGGGGGCCGTCAATGAG. The encoded protein is CASRSIAGAVNE. The whole CDR3 reads CASRSIAGAVNEQFF. The chain couples TRBV11-2 to TRBJ2-1, with 9 bases identical to TRBD2. The read terminates 3 residues ahead of where the CDR3 ends, so the germline J gene completes it. Trimming removed 6 bases from V and 6 bases from J; junction bases left unmatched: 9. Germline V gene sequence: CDR1 SGHAT, CDR2 FQNNGV. The CDR3 runs to 15 residues.

This clone showed up many times. CDR3 DNA (partial): TGTGCCAGCAGCTTGGGGACTAGCCTGGAGACC. Residues: CASSLGTSLET. The complete CDR3 protein is CASSLGTSLETQYF. The chain joins TRBV5-4 to TRBJ2-5; 8 positions match TRBD2. The read ends 3 residues early relative to the CDR3; the germline J gene fills the gap. The J segment lost 5 bases and the V segment lost 0 bases, leaving 3 bases of the junction unmatched. This CDR3 is built from 14 residues. Germline lookup yields CDR1 SGHNT and CDR2 YYREEE (reference sequence).

In its sample, this clone was seen many times. The read ends 3 residues early relative to the CDR3; the germline J gene fills the gap. The chain is built from TRBV20-1 and TRBJ2-1, with TRBD1 identical over 11 bases. CDR1 is DFQATT and CDR2 is SNEGSKA in the germline V gene (reference sequence). J was trimmed by 8 bases and V by 3 bases; bases with no gene match: 6. The CDR3 loop spans 14 amino acids. The CDR3 here is CSASSGQGVDEQFF. The CDR3 bases that were read are TGCAGTGCTAGCTCGGGACAGGGGGTGGATGAG.

This clone was recorded at least ten times. The sequence runs out 3 residues before the end of the CDR3; the remainder is reconstructed from the germline J gene. The genes are TRBV7-2 and TRBJ1-2, with D perhaps TRBD1 (5 bases). The CDR3 is 14 residues long. V lost 3 bases, J lost 2 bases, and 10 bases lay in between. The V gene's germline CDR1 is SGHTA and CDR2 FQGNSA. The chain's CDR3 is CASSLTALNYGYTF. The CDR3 DNA, read in part, is TGTGCCAGCAGCTTGACAGCGTTAAACTATGGC.

This clone was observed at least ten times. The CDR3 DNA, read in part, is TGTGCCATCAGCCCGAACTCCGGGACTAACGCACGACACACCGGGGAG. This codes for CAISPNSGTNARHTGE. The full CDR3 reads CAISPNSGTNARHTGELFF. The V gene is TRBV10-3, the J gene TRBJ2-2; the match to TRBD2 covers 7 bases. The DNA ends 3 residues before the CDR3 does, and the rest of the CDR3 is filled in from the germline J gene. Germline V gene lookup returns CDR1 ENHRY and CDR2 SYGVKD. The CDR3 extends over 19 amino acids. V lost 6 bases and J lost 3; bases outside the gene matches: 19.

This clone was detected many times. Incomplete CDR3 DNA: TGTGCTAGTGGTGCACCTACAGGTGGAGGCACAGATACG. It specifies CASGAPTGGGTDT. The whole CDR3 region reads CASGAPTGGGTDTQYF. The genes are TRBV12-5 and TRBJ2-3; D possibly corresponds to TRBD1 (5 bases). Read coverage stops 3 residues before the CDR3 terminus; the germline J gene supplies the remainder. CDR1 and CDR2 from the germline V gene are LGHNT and FRNRAP. The CDR3 contains 16 residues. Trimming took 5 bases from V and 1 from J, leaving 16 bases between them.

This clone occurred many times. The CDR3 is cut off 3 residues early in the read; its end comes from the germline J gene. The rearrangement uses TRBV5-6 and TRBJ1-2; 8 bases line up with TRBD1. With 4 bases clipped from V and 4 bases from J, the junction kept 3 bases outside the gene matches. This CDR3 spans 13 amino acids. Per germline, CDR1 SGHDT and CDR2 YYEEEE. CDR3 residues: CASSIRGPYGYTF. CDR3 DNA (partial): TGTGCCAGCAGCATCAGGGGGCCCTATGGC.